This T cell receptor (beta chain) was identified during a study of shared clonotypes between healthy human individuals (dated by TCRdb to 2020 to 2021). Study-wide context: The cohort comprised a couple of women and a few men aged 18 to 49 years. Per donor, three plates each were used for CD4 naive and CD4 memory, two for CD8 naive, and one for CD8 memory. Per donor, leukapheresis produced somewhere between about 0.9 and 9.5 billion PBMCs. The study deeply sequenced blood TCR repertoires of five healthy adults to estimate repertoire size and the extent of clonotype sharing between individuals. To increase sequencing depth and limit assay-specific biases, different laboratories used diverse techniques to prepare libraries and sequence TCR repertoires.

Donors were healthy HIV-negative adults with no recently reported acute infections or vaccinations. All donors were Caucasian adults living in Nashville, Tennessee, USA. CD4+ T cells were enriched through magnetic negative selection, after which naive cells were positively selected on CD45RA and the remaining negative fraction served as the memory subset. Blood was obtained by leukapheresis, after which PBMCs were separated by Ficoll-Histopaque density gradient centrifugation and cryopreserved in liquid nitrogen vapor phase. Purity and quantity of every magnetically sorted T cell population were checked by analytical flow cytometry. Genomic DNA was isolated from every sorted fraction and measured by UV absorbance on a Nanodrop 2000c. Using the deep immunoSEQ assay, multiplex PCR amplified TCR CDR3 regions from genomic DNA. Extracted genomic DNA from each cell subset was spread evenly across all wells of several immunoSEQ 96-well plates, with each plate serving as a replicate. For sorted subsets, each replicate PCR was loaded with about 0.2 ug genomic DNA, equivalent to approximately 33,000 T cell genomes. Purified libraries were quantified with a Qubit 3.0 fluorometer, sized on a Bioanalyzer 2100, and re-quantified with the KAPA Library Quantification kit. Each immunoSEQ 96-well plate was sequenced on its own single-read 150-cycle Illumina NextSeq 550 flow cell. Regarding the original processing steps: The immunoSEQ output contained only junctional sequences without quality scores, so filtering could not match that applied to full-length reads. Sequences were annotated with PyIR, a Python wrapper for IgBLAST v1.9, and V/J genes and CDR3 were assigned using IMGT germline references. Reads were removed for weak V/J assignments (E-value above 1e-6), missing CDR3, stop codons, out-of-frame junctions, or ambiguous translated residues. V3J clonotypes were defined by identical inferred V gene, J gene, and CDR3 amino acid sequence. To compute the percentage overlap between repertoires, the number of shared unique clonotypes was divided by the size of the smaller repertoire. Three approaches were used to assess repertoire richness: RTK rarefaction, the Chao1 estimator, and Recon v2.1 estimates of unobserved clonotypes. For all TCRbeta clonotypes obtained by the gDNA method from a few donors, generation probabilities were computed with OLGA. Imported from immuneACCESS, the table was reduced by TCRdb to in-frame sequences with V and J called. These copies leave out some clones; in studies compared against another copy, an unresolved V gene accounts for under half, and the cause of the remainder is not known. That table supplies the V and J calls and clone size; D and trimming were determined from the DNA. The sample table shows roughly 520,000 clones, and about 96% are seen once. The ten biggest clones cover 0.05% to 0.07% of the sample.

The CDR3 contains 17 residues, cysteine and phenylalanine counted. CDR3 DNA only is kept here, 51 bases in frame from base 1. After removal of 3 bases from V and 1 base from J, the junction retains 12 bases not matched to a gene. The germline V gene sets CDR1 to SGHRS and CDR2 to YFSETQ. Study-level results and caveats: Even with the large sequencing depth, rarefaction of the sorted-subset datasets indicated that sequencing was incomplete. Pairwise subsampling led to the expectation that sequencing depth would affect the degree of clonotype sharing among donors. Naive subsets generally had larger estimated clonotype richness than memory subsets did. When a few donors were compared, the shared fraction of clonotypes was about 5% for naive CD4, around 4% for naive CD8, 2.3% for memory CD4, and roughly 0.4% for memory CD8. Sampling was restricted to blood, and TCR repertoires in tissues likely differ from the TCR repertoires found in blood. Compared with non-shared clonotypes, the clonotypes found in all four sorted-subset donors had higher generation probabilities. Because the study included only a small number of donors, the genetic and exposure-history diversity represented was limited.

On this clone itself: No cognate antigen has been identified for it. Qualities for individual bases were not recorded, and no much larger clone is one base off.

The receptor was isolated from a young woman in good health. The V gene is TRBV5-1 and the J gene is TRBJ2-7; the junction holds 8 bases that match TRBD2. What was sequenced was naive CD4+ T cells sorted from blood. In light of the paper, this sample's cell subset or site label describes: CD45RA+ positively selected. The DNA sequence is TGCGCCAGCAGCTATAACTCCGGGAGGGTAATATCCTACGAGCAGTACTTC. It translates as CASSYNSGRVISYEQYF.